Sequencing of this T cell receptor (beta chain) was carried out in a study of cytomegalovirus exposure and HLA in healthy donors. Regarding the study as a whole: Immune exposure information available was restricted to CMV serostatus. Reportedly, TCR beta sequences accurately predicted HLA-A and HLA-B alleles in most subjects.

60 Vbeta and 13 Jbeta primers were used in PCR. The protocol was immunoSEQ multiplex PCR, while the TCRdb copy is restricted to in-frame clones and leaves out a portion. The data contain around 130,000 clones, 6.5% to 9.5% of them singletons. This clone has a handful of counts. Its antigen is currently unknown. J lost 5 bases, V lost 2 bases, and 1 base had no gene match. The length of the CDR3 is 14 residues. CDR1 and CDR2 from the germline V gene are MNHNY and SVGAGI (reference sequence). The specimen was PBMCs. The TCR sequence derives from a middle-aged woman in good health and CMV-seropositive. V gene TRBV6-6 combines with J gene TRBJ2-2; 8 bases map to TRBD1. The CDR3 DNA follows: TGTGCCAGCAGTTACCGGACAGGGACCGGGGAGCTGTTTTTT. This encodes CASSYRTGTGELFF.